This is a list of T cell receptor beta chains from one sample in a study of cytomegalovirus exposure and HLA in healthy donors. Using immunoSEQ multiplex PCR, the repertoire was profiled, and TCRdb retains in-frame clones only, with some absent. The sample contains 120,000 or so clones, 15% to 20% of which appear only once. Sequences were obtained from PBMCs. These receptors were obtained from a female donor in good health and CMV-seropositive. Both conserved end residues are part of each CDR3. Each record gives: J gene, D gene, V gene, clone size, CDR3 DNA, CDR3 protein. A D gene is named only where the DNA matches it firmly. Size values are once, few and many counts, or a class for expanded clones, and some rows have none.

>TRBJ2-3|TRBD1|TRBV10-3|few
TGTGCCATCAACCCGACAGGGGGTGGGACAGATACGCAGTATTTT
CAINPTGGGTDTQYF
>TRBJ2-7|.|TRBV18|few
TGTGCCAGCTCACCACTAGGGGTAGGGACCTACGAGCAGTACTTC
CASSPLGVGTYEQYF
>TRBJ2-7|TRBD2|TRBV2|few
TGTGCCAGCACCCCCGTTCCTAGCGGAACCTACGAGCAGTACTTC
CASTPVPSGTYEQYF
>TRBJ2-3|.|TRBV5-1|few
TGCGCCAGCAGCTTGATCGGTGGCACAGATACGCAGTATTTT
CASSLIGGTDTQYF
>TRBJ1-5|.|TRBV6-5|few
TGTGCCAGCAGTTTTGACAGGAGCAATCAGCCCCAGCATTTT
CASSFDRSNQPQHF
>TRBJ2-4|.|TRBV7-2|.
TGTGCCAGCAGCCCAGGCTACGCCAAAAACATTCAGTACTTC
CASSPGYAKNIQYF
>TRBJ2-7|.|TRBV28|few
TGTGCCAGCACCCCAATGATTGGAGATCGGGACGAGCAGTACTTC
CASTPMIGDRDEQYF
>TRBJ2-1|.|TRBV9|.
TGTGCCAGCAGCGTAGCCTCTTACAATGAGCAGTTCTTC
CASSVASYNEQFF
>TRBJ1-4|TRBD1|TRBV18|once
TGTGCCAGCTCATCCCGACAGGGGAGGGAAAAACTGTTTTTT
CASSSRQGREKLFF
>TRBJ1-6|.|TRBV10-3|.
TGTGCCATCAGTGAGGTCGGGTTTAGTGCCTATAATTCACCCCTCCACTTT
CAISEVGFSAYNSPLHF
>TRBJ1-1|.|TRBV4-2|few
TGTGCCAGCAGCACGATTGAGGTCTCTGAAGCTTTCTTT
CASSTIEVSEAFF
>TRBJ2-5|TRBD2|TRBV11-3|.
TGTGCCAGCAGCTTTGGGGAGGGAGAGACCCAGTACTTC
CASSFGEGETQYF
>TRBJ2-1|TRBD2|TRBV10-3|.
TGTGCCATCAGTGAGTCGATTACTAGCGGGAGGATCTACAATGAGCAGTTCTTC
CAISESITSGRIYNEQFF
>TRBJ2-3|TRBD1|TRBV4-2|.
TGTGCCAGCAGCCAGCAGGGACAGGTGTCCACAGATACGCAGTATTTT
CASSQQGQVSTDTQYF
>TRBJ1-1|.|TRBV4-1|few
TGCGCCAGCAGCCACCCCGACGGAGGGGCGGTTTGGGACACTGAAGCTTTCTTT
CASSHPDGGAVWDTEAFF
>TRBJ1-5|TRBD1|TRBV27|.
TGTGCCAGCAGTCCGGGGACAGGCGCTAATCAGCCCCAGCATTTT
CASSPGTGANQPQHF
>TRBJ1-2|.|TRBV19|.
TGTGCCAGTAGTATCGAGGCTGGCAGAAGCTATGGCTACACCTTC
CASSIEAGRSYGYTF
>TRBJ2-1|TRBD1|TRBV9|.
TGTGCCAGCAGCTTACGACAGGGCAATGAGCAGTTCTTC
CASSLRQGNEQFF
>TRBJ2-2|.|TRBV7-2|.
TGTGCCAGCAGCTTAGCGATGGCTTCGAACACCGGGGAGCTGTTTTTT
CASSLAMASNTGELFF
>TRBJ2-5|.|TRBV18|few
TGTGCCAGCTCACCAGAGGGATTCAAAAAAGAGACCCAGTACTTC
CASSPEGFKKETQYF
>TRBJ1-1|.|TRBV30|few
TGTGCCTGGAGCAGGAACACTGAAGCTTTCTTT
CAWSRNTEAFF
>TRBJ2-1|TRBD1|TRBV7-9|.
TGTGCCAGCACCCCGGGACAGGGGATCACCTACAATGAGCAGTTCTTC
CASTPGQGITYNEQFF
>TRBJ1-2|TRBD1|TRBV29-1|.
TGCAGCGTCGAACAGGGACAGGGAGGTTTTGGCTATGGCTACAACTTC
CSVEQGQGGFGYGYNF
>TRBJ1-1|.|TRBV7-9|.
TGTGCCAGCAGCTGGACAGCTGAAGCTTTCTTT
CASSWTAEAFF
>TRBJ2-3|.|TRBV28|few
TGTGCCAGCTGTAGGTCGGGGACAGATACGCAGTATTTT
CASCRSGTDTQYF
>TRBJ2-7|.|TRBV5-6|.
TGTGCCAGCAGCTTGGGACTATCAGTCTACGAGCAGTACTTC
CASSLGLSVYEQYF
>TRBJ2-3|.|TRBV6-5|few
TGTGCCAGCAGTTACCCTAGCCGGTCAGATACGCAGTATTTT
CASSYPSRSDTQYF
>TRBJ2-7|.|TRBV7-2|.
TGTGCCAGCAGCCTTGGGGCAGGGGCGAATACCTACGAGCAGTACTTC
CASSLGAGANTYEQYF
>TRBJ1-3|TRBD1|TRBV5-6|.
TGTGCCAGCAGCTTGACAGGGGGTTCTGGAAACACCATATATTTT
CASSLTGGSGNTIYF
>TRBJ2-1|.|TRBV9|few
TGTGCCAGCAGCGTAGGGGCTAGCGTTTACAATGAGCAGTTCTTC
CASSVGASVYNEQFF
>TRBJ1-1|.|TRBV5-1|few
TGCGCCAGCAGCTTGGCCCAGAGATCGGGGACTGAAGCTTTCTTT
CASSLAQRSGTEAFF
>TRBJ1-6|TRBD1|TRBV4-3|.
TGCGCCAGCAGCCAAGTTTGGGACAGCCCAAATTCACCCCTCCACTTT
CASSQVWDSPNSPLHF
>TRBJ2-7|TRBD2|TRBV4-3|.
TGCGCCAGCAGCCAAGGGGAGGGCCCCTCCTACGAGCAGTACTTC
CASSQGEGPSYEQYF
>TRBJ1-4|.|TRBV19|few
TGTGCCAGTAGGCCGGGAATGGGGACAACAAGCTCGGGTGAAAAACTGTTTTTT
CASRPGMGTTSSGEKLFF
>TRBJ2-7|TRBD2|TRBV19|few
TGTGCCAGTAGTCCTTCCGGGACTAGAATGAAGCAGTACTTC
CASSPSGTRMKQYF
>TRBJ1-5|.|TRBV21-1|.
TGTGCCAGCAGCAAGGCTGACTGGATGGACAGGAAGAATCAGCCCCAGCATTTT
CASSKADWMDRKNQPQHF
>TRBJ2-1|.|TRBV4-3|few
TGCGCCAGCAGCCAAGATCTAGGCTCCCACAATGAGCAGTTCTTC
CASSQDLGSHNEQFF
>TRBJ2-7|TRBD1|TRBV29-1|.
TGCAGCGTTTGGACAGGGGGATTCGGAGAGCAGTACTTC
CSVWTGGFGEQYF
>TRBJ1-5|TRBD1|TRBV2|.
TGTGCCAGCAGACCCGGGACAGGGGCTTATCAGCCCCAGCATTTT
CASRPGTGAYQPQHF